The clone carrying this T cell receptor beta chain was observed at least ten times. Its target is unknown. This specimen comes from a study of post-analysis software for immune sequencing data. The study's findings and limits: Patients had higher frequencies than controls of roughly five TRBV segments, including TRBV5-6, TRBV5-1 and TRBV20-1. Strong co-clustering by F measure was evident for samples that had been prepared in the same batch.

TCR beta cDNA libraries included unique molecular identifiers. Some 500,000 cDNA molecules were obtained per 1 to 10 million input T cells. TCRdb reprocessed the PCR reads with MiXCR, giving one entry per CDR3 protein. The data hold 180,000 or so distinct CDR3 sequences, with 29% observed a single time. Germline CDR1 MDHEN, CDR2 SYDVKM. This CDR3 region has 19 residues. The ends lost 6 bases at V and 4 bases at J; junction bases unmatched: 13. This sequence originates from a girl between 2 and 17 years old with multiple sclerosis. The sequenced sample was blood. The chain carries TRBV28 and TRBJ2-3; the match to TRBD2 covers 16 bases. The CDR3 DNA reads TGTGCCAGCAGCGGGGGACTAGCGGGAGGGAGATTGCGGGCAGATACGCAGTATTTT. This translates into CASSGGLAGGRLRADTQYF. The full variable domain, in which reference TRBV28 and TRBJ2-3 provide the parts outside the CDR3, is DVKVTQSSRYLVKRTGEKVFLECVQDMDHENMFWYRQDPGLGLRLIYFSYDVKMKEKGDIPEGYSVSREKKERFSLILESASTNQTSMYLCASSGGLAGGRLRADTQYFGPGTRLTVL.